The following is a T cell receptor beta chain sequence with its context. What it recognizes is unknown. This sample stems from a study of OX40 agonist ivuxolimab in advanced cancers. Study overall: The dose-escalation cohort had hepatocellular carcinoma, melanoma, renal cell or head and neck cancer. Study results and limitations: Some nonresponders likewise displayed low normalized T-cell clonal expansion. Both blood CD4+ and CD8+ T cells showed clonal growth by week 6 at 0.1 to 3.0 mg/kg. Researchers report that CD8+ T cells had, on average, more expanded clones than CD4+.

Here immunoSEQ multiplex PCR was the method, and the copy in TCRdb shows in-frame clones only, minus some. This repertoire shows some 68,000 clones, roughly 80% found once; its top ten account for roughly 1.4%. The TCR sequence derives from an adult with an advanced solid tumor such as melanoma, head and neck, liver or kidney cancer. The sequencing here drew on CD4+ or CD8+ T cells sorted from blood, taken in a trial of the OX40 agonist ivuxolimab.

The CDR3 DNA reads TGTGCCAGCAGGGGAACAGGGCTTGGCTACACCTTC. Encoded protein: CASRGTGLGYTF. V usage is TRBV6-1 and J usage is TRBJ1-2, with D possibly matching TRBD1 (6 bases). V lost 6 bases and J lost 7, with 12 bases in between. In germline, CDR1 is MNHNS, CDR2 SASEGT. CDR3 length equals 12 residues.